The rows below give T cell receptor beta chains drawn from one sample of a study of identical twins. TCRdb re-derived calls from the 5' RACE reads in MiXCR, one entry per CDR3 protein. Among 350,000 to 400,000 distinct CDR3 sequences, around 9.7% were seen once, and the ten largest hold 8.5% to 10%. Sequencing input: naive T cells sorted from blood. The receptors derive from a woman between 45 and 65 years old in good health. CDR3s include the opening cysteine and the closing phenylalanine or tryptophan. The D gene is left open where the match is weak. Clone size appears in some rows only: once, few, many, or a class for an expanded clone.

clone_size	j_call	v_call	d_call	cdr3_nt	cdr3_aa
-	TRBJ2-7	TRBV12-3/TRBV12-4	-	TGTGCCAGTACAACAGGGCTGATCTACGAGCAGTACTTC	CASTTGLIYEQYF
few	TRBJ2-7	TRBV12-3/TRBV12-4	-	TGTGCCAGCAGTCTCGGACGCCCCCAGGGCGAGCAGTACTTC	CASSLGRPQGEQYF
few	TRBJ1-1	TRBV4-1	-	TGCGCCAGCAGCCAGGAAGAGGGCCTTCACACTGAAGCTTTCTTT	CASSQEEGLHTEAFF
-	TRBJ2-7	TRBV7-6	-	TGTGCCAGCAGCTCGGTCTCGGGGGAGCAGTACTTC	CASSSVSGEQYF
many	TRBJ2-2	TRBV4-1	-	TGCGCCAGCACCGGACTAGCAGGGGGGGACACCGGGGAGCTGTTTTTT	CASTGLAGGDTGELFF
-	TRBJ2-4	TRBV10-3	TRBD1	TGTGCCATCAGTGCAGGACAGGGGAACATTCAGTACTTC	CAISAGQGNIQYF
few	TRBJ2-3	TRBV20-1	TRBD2	TGCAGTGCCGCGAGGCTAGCGGGAGGGAGTTCATTGTCTGCAGATACGCAGTATTTT	CSAARLAGGSSLSADTQYF
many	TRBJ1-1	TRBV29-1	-	TGCAGCGATACAGGGACGCGGGTGGGAGCTTTCTTT	CSDTGTRVGAFF
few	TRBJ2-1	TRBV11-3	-	TGTGCCAGCAGCTTAGGGGGTTTCGGCGGACACAATGAGCAGTTCTTC	CASSLGGFGGHNEQFF
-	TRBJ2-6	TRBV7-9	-	TGTGCCAGCAGCTTACCACCAGGGGCACTGCCTGGGGCCAACGTCCTGACTTTC	CASSLPPGALPGANVLTF
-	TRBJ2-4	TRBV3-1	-	TGTGCCAGCAGCCAAGAGGACCGCCGGGGGAACATTCAGTACTTC	CASSQEDRRGNIQYF
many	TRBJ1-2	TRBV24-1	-	TGTGCCACCAGTGAACGAGGATACGGCTACACCTTC	CATSERGYGYTF
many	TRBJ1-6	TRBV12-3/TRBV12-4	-	TGTGCCAGCAGTTTCCCGAATTCACCCCTCCACTTT	CASSFPNSPLHF
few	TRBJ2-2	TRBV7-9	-	TGTGCCAGCCCCCCGAACACCGGGGAGCTGTTTTTT	CASPPNTGELFF
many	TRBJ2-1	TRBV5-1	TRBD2	TGCGCCAGCAGCTTGGCACTAGCGGGAGATTACAATGAGCAGTTCTTC	CASSLALAGDYNEQFF
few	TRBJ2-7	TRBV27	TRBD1	TGTGCCAGCAGTTTGACTTGGGACAGCCCCTACGAGCAGTACTTC	CASSLTWDSPYEQYF
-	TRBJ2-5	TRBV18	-	TGTGCCAGCTCACCACCCGGGGCAGAGAAAGAGACCCAGTACTTC	CASSPPGAEKETQYF
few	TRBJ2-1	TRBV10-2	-	TGCGCCAGCAGCAACGGGGCGTTCAATGAGCAGTTCTTC	CASSNGAFNEQFF
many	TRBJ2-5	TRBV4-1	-	TGCGCCAGCAGCCAAACACTACAAGAGACCCAGTACTTC	CASSQTLQETQYF
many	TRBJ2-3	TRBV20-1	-	TGCAGTGCTCTCCGTGCGCGGGGCACAGATACGCAGTATTTT	CSALRARGTDTQYF
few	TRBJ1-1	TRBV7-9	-	TGTGCCAGCAGCGCGCAGGGGAATGGGAACACTGAAGCTTTCTTT	CASSAQGNGNTEAFF
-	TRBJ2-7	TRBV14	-	TGTGCCAGCAGCGACCCAGTCTCAGACGAGCAGTACTTC	CASSDPVSDEQYF
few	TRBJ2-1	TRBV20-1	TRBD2	TGCAGTGCTAGAGTTCTCCTTAGCGGGGTCTGGGATGAGCAGTTCTTC	CSARVLLSGVWDEQFF
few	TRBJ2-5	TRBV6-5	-	TGTGCCAGCAGTTACGTGGGCATCCAAGAGACCCAGTACTTC	CASSYVGIQETQYF
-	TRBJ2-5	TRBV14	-	TGTGCCAGCAGCCAAGACGCAGGGTTCAGGGAGACCCAGTACTTC	CASSQDAGFRETQYF
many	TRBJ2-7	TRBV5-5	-	TGTGCCAGCAGCTGGGACATTCACCACGAGCAGTACTTC	CASSWDIHHEQYF
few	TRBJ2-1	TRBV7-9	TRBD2	TGTGCCAGCAGTACCCAAGCGGGAGGCCACAATGAGCAGTTCTTC	CASSTQAGGHNEQFF
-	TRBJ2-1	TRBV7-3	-	TGTGCCAGCAGCTTACCTCTTTTAGCGGAGAGCTCCTACAATGAGCAGTTCTTC	CASSLPLLAESSYNEQFF
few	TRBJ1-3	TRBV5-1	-	TGCGCCAGCAGCTTGGAACGCACCGCTGGAAACACCATATATTTT	CASSLERTAGNTIYF
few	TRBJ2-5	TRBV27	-	TGTGCCAGCAGTTTAGTTGGGGGGTATAGTAGGAAGACCCAGTACTTC	CASSLVGGYSRKTQYF
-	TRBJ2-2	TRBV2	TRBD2	TGTGCCAGCGTCTCTAGCGGGTCCACCGGGGAGCTGTTTTTT	CASVSSGSTGELFF
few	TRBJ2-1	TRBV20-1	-	TGCAGCACTCGGGACCTCCCCGGGGGAGAGCAGTTCTTC	CSTRDLPGGEQFF
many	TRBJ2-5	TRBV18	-	TGTGCCAGCTCACCAAGGGGACCCCCCCAAGAGACCCAGTACTTC	CASSPRGPPQETQYF
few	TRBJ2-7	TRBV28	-	TGTTCGTCACAGGGCACCTCCGAGCAGTACTTC	CSSQGTSEQYF
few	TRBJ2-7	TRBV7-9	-	TGTGCCAGCAGCTCACGGAGGGGGGCCTCCTACGAGCAGTACTTC	CASSSRRGASYEQYF
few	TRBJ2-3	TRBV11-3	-	TGTGCCAGCAGCGTCGAGACCCTGAGCACAGATACGCAGTATTTT	CASSVETLSTDTQYF
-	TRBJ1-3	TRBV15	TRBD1	TGTGCCACCAGCAGGGACAGGTTCTCTGGAAACACCATATATTTT	CATSRDRFSGNTIYF
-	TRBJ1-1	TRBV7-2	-	TGTGCCAGCAGCCCAGGTGTCAATAAAGCTTTCTTT	CASSPGVNKAFF
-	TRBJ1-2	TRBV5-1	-	TGCGCCAGCAGCCCGCAGGGTGCCTATGGCTACACCTTC	CASSPQGAYGYTF
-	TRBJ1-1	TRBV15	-	TGTGCCACCAGCAGAGGGTGGACAGCGAACACTGAAGCTTTCTTT	CATSRGWTANTEAFF
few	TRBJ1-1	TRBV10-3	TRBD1	TGTGCCATCAGTGACCCGACAGGGTTAATTGCTGAAGCTTTCTTT	CAISDPTGLIAEAFF
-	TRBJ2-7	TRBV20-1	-	TGCAGTGCTCCATTCTCGGGCAAGAGCTCCTACGAGCAGTACTTC	CSAPFSGKSSYEQYF
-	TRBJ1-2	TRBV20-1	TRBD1	TGCAGTGCCCGATCGACAGGGGCAGTAAATGGCTACACCTTC	CSARSTGAVNGYTF
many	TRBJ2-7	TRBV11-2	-	TGTGCCAGCAGCTTAGATCTCTACGAGCAGTACTTC	CASSLDLYEQYF
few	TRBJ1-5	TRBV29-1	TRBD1	TGCAGCGTCGGGACAGGGAAAGGTCAGCCCCAGCATTTT	CSVGTGKGQPQHF
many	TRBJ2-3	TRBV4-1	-	TGCGCCAGCAGCCAAGATACGGGGGCGCGGACAGATACGCAGTATTTT	CASSQDTGARTDTQYF
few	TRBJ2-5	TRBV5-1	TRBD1	TGCGCCAGCAGCCCGCGACAGGGGGCGAGAGAGACCCAGTACTTC	CASSPRQGARETQYF
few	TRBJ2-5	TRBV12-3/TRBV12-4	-	TGTGCCACTACCGAGGGGGGGGAGACCCAGTACTTC	CATTEGGETQYF
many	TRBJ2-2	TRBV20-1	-	TGCAGTGCTAGAGTCGGGAGTATCACCGGGGAGCTGTTTTTT	CSARVGSITGELFF
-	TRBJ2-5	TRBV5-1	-	TGCGCCAGCAGCTTGGTGCTGTCCGGGAAGGGAGAGACCCAGTACTTC	CASSLVLSGKGETQYF
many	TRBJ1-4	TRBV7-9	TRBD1	TGTGCCAGCAGCATATGGACAGGGCGTCTTAATGAAAAACTGTTTTTT	CASSIWTGRLNEKLFF
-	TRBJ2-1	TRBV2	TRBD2	TGCGGCGGGGTCGAACTAGCGGTTTCCCTCACCGGGTACAATGAGCAGTTCTTC	CGGVELAVSLTGYNEQFF
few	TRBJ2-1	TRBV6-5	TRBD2	TGTGCCAGCAGTTACTCGGTAAGACTAGCGGGAGACTACAATGAGCAGTTCTTC	CASSYSVRLAGDYNEQFF
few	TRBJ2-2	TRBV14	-	TGTGCCAGCAGCCAGTGGGCAGGTTCGAACACCGGGGAGCTGTTTTTT	CASSQWAGSNTGELFF
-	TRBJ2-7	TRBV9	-	TGTGCCAGCAGCGTAGAAGCAGGGTTGATCTACGAGCAGTACTTC	CASSVEAGLIYEQYF